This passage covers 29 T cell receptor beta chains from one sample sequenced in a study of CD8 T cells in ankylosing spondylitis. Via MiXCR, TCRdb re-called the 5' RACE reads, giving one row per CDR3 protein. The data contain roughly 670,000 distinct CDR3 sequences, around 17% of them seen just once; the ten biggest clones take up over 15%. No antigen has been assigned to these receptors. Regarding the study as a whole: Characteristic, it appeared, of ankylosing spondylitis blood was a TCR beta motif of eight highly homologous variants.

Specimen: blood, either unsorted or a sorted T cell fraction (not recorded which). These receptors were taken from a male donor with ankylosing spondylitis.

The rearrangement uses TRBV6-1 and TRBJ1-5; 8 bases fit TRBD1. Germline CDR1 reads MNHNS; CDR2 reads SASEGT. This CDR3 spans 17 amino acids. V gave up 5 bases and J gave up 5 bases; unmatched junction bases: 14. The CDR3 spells CASSIWTGIDRDQPQHF. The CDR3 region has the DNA TGTGCCAGCAGTATATGGACAGGGATTGACAGAGATCAGCCCCAGCATTTT.

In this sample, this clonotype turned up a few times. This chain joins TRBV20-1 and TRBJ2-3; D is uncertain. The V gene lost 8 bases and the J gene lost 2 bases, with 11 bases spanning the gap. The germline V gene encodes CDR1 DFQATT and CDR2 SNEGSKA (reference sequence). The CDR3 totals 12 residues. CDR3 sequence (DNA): TGCAGTAGCGTCGGAAACACAGATACGCAGTATTTT. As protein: CSSVGNTDTQYF.

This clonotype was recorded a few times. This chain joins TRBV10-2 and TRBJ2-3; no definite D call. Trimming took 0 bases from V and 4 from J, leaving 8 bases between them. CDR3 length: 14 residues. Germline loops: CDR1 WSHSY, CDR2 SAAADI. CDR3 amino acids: CASSESLGPDTQYF. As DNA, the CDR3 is TGCGCCAGCAGTGAGTCCCTGGGCCCAGATACGCAGTATTTT.

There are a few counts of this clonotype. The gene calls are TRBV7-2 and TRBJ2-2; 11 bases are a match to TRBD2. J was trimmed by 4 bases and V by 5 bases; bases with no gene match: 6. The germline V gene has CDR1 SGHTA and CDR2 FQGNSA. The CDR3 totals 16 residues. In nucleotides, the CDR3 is TGTGCCAGCAGCCAACTAGCGGGAGCAATCACCGGGGAGCTGTTTTTT. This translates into CASSQLAGAITGELFF.

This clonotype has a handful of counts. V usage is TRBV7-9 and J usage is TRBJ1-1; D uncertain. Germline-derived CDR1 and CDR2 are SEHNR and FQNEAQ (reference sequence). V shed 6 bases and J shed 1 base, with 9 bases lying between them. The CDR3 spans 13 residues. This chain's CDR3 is CASRRAGNTEAFF. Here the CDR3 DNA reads TGTGCCAGCAGACGAGCGGGGAACACTGAAGCTTTCTTT.

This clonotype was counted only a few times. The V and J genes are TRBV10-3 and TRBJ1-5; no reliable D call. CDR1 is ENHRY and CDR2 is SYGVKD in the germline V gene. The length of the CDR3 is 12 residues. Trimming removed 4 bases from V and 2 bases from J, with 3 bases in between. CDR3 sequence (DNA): TGTGCCATCAGTGTGGGCAATCAGCCCCAGCATTTT. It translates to CAISVGNQPQHF.

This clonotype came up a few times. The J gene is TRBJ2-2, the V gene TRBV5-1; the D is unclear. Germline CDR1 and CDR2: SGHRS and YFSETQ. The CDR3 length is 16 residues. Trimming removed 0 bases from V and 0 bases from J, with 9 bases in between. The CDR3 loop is CASSLGHSANTGELFF. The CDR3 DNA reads TGCGCCAGCAGCTTGGGACACTCCGCGAACACCGGGGAGCTGTTTTTT. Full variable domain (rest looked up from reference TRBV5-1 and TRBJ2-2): KAGVTQTPRYLIKTRGQQVTLSCSPISGHRSVSWYQQTPGQGLQFLFEYFSETQRNKGNFPGRFSGRQFSNSRSEMNVSTLELGDSALYLCASSLGHSANTGELFFGEGSRLTVL.

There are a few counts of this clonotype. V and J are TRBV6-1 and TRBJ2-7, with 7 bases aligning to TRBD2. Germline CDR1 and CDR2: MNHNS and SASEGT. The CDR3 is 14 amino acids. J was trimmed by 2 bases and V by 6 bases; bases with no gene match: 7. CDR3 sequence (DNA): TGTGCCAGCAGGGAACAGCGGGGTCCCTACGAGCAGTACTTC. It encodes CASREQRGPYEQYF.

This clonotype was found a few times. The CDR3 sequence: CASSLGGGAVDEQFF. CDR3 coding DNA: TGTGCCAGCAGCTTGGGGGGGGGCGCGGTAGATGAGCAGTTCTTC. The chain links TRBV5-6 to TRBJ2-1; perhaps TRBD2 as D (7 bases). The germline V gene has CDR1 SGHDT and CDR2 YYEEEE. V was pared by 0 bases and J by 8 bases, with 15 bases between. The CDR3 runs 15 residues.

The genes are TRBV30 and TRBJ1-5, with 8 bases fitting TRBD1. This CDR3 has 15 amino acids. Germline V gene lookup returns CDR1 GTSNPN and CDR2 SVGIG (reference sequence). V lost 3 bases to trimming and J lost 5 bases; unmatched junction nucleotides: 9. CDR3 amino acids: CAWRPGQGGYQPQHF. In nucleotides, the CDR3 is TGTGCCTGGAGGCCAGGACAGGGAGGGTATCAGCCCCAGCATTTT.

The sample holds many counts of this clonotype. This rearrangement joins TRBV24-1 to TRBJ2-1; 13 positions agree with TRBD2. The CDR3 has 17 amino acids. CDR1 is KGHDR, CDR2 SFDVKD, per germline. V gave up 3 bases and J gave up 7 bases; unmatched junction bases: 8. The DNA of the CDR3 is TGTGCCACCAGTGATCCCGGACTAGCGGGAGATCGGAATGAGCAGTTCTTC. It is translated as CATSDPGLAGDRNEQFF.

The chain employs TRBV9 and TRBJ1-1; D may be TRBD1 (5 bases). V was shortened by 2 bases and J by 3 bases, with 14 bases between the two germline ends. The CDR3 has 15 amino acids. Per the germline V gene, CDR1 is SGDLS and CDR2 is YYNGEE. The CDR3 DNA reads TGTGCCAGCAGCGTTTCAGGGACTTTGGACACTGAAGCTTTCTTT. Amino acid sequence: CASSVSGTLDTEAFF. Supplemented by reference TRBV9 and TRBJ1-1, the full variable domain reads DSGVTQTPKHLITATGQRVTLRCSPRSGDLSVYWYQQSLDQGLQFLIQYYNGEERAKGNILERFSAQQFPDLHSELNLSSLELGDSALYFCASSVSGTLDTEAFFGQGTRLTVV.

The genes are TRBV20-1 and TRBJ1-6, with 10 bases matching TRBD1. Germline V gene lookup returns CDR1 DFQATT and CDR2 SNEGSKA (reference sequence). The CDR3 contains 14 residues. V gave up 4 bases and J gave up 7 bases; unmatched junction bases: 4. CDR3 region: CSANGQGGNSPLHF. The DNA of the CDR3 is TGCAGTGCTAACGGACAGGGGGGCAATTCACCCCTCCACTTT.

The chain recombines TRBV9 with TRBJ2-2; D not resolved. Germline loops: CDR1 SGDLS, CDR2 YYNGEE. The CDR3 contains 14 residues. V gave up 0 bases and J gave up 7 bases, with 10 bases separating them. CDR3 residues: CASSVVPVGGELFF. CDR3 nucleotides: TGTGCCAGCAGCGTAGTCCCGGTGGGCGGGGAGCTGTTTTTT. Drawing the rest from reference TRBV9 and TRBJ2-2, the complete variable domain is DSGVTQTPKHLITATGQRVTLRCSPRSGDLSVYWYQQSLDQGLQFLIQYYNGEERAKGNILERFSAQQFPDLHSELNLSSLELGDSALYFCASSVVPVGGELFFGEGSRLTVL.

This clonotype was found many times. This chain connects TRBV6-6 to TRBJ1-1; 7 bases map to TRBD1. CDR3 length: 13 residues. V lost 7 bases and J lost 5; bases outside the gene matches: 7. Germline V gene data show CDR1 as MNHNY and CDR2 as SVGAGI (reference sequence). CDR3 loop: CASTRQGGTEAFF. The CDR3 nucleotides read TGTGCCAGCACCCGACAGGGAGGGACTGAAGCTTTCTTT.

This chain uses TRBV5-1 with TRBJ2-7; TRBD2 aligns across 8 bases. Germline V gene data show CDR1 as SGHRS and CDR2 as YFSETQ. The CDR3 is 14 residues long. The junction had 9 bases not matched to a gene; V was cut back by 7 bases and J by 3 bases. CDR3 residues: CASAREGGLYEQYF. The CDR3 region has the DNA TGCGCCAGCGCCCGGGAGGGGGGGCTCTACGAGCAGTACTTC.

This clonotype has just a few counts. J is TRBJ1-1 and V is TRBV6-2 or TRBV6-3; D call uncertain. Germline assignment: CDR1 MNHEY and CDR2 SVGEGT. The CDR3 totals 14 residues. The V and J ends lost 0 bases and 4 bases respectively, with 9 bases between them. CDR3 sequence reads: CASSYSDLSTEAFF. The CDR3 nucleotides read TGTGCCAGCAGTTACTCGGATTTAAGCACTGAAGCTTTCTTT.

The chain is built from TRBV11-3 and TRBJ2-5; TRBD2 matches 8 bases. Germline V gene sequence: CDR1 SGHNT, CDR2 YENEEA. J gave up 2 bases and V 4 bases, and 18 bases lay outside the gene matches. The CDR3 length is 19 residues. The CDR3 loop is CASSSGGAVVAGRQETQYF. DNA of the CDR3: TGTGCCAGCAGCTCCGGGGGCGCGGTGGTAGCGGGGAGACAAGAGACCCAGTACTTC.

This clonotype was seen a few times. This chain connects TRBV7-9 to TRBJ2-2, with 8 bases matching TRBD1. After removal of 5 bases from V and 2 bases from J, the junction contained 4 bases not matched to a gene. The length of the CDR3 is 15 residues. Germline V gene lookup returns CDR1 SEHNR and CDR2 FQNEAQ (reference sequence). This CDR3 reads CASSAGQGNTGELFF. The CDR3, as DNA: TGTGCCAGCAGCGCCGGACAGGGAAACACCGGGGAGCTGTTTTTT.

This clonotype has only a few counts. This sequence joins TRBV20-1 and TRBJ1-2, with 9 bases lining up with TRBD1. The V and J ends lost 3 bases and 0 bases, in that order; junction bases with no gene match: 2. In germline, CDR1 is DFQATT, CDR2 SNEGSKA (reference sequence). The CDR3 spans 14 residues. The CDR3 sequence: CSASYRGPNYGYTF. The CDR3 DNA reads TGCAGTGCTAGTTACAGGGGGCCTAACTATGGCTACACCTTC.

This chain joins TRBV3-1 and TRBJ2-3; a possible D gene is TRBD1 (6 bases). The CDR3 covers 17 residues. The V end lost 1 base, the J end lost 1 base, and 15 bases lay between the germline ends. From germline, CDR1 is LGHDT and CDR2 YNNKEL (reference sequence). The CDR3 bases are TGTGCCAGCAGCCAAGTGGGGGCAACAAGAGGCACAGATACGCAGTATTTT. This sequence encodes CASSQVGATRGTDTQYF.

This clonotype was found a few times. CDR3 nucleotides: TGTGCCAGCAGCACTAGGACCGAGAACACTGAAGCTTTCTTT. Protein product: CASSTRTENTEAFF. V usage is TRBV9 and J usage is TRBJ1-1; D remains ambiguous. V gave up 4 bases and J gave up 1 base, with 11 bases separating them. CDR1 SGDLS and CDR2 YYNGEE come from the germline V gene. The CDR3 length is 14 residues. Looking up the rest from reference TRBV9 and TRBJ1-1 gives the full variable domain: DSGVTQTPKHLITATGQRVTLRCSPRSGDLSVYWYQQSLDQGLQFLIQYYNGEERAKGNILERFSAQQFPDLHSELNLSSLELGDSALYFCASSTRTENTEAFFGQGTRLTVV.

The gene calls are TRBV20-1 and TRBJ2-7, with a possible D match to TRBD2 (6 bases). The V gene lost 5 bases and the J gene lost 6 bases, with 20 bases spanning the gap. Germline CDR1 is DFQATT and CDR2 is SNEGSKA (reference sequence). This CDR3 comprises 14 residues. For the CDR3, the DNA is TGCAGTGCTCCACGGGGTCAGGGACTTGTCGAGCAGTACTTC. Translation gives CSAPRGQGLVEQYF.

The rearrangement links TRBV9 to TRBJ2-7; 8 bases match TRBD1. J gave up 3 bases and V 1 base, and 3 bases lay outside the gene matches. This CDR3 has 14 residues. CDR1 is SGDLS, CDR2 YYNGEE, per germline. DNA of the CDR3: TGTGCCAGCAGCGTAAGTGACAGGGGCTACGAGCAGTACTTC. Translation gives CASSVSDRGYEQYF.

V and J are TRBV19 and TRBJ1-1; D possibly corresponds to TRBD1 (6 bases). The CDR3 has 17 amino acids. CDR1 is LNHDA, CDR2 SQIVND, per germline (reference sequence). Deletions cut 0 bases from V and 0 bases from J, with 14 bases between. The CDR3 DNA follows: TGTGCCAGTAGTATAGATGACGACGGGGACATGAACACTGAAGCTTTCTTT. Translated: CASSIDDDGDMNTEAFF.

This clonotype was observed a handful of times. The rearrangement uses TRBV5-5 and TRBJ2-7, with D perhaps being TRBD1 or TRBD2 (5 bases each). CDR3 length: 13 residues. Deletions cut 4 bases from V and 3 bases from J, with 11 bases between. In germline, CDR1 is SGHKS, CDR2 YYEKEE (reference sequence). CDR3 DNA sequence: TGTGCCAGCAGCCGGGACCCAGGCTACGAGCAGTACTTC. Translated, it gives CASSRDPGYEQYF.

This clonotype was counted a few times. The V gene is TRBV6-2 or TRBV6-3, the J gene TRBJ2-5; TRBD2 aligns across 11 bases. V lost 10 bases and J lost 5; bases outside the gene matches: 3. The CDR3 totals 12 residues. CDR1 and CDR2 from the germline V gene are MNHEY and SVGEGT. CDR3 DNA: TGTGCCATACTAGCGGGAGACGAGACCCAGTACTTC. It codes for CAILAGDETQYF.

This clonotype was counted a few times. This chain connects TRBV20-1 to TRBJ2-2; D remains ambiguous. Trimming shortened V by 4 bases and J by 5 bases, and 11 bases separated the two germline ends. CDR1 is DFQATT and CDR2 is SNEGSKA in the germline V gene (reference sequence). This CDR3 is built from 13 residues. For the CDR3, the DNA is TGCAGTGCTACGGGTCTGAGAACCGGGGAGCTGTTTTTT. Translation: CSATGLRTGELFF.

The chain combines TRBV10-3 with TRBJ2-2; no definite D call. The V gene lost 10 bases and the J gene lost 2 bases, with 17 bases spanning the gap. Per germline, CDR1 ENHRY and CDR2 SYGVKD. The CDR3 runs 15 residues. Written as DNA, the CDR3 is TGTGCCACCCGCAACAGCACAGCCAACACCGGGGAGCTGTTTTTT. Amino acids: CATRNSTANTGELFF.